Listed below are T cell receptor beta chains from one sample, sequenced in a study of T cells after yellow fever vaccination. TCRdb itself ran the 5' RACE reads through MiXCR, one entry per CDR3 protein. The sample contains 510,000 or so distinct CDR3 sequences, about a fifth of which appear only once. The input for sequencing was PBMCs, taken 15 days after the yellow fever booster vaccination. These receptor sequences come from a young man who received the YFV17D yellow fever vaccine. Both conserved end residues are part of each CDR3. The D gene is left open where the match is weak. Not every row has a clone size; where given, it reads once, few, many or a size class.

abundance: NA; d_gene: NA; j_gene: TRBJ1-1; v_gene: TRBV11-2; CDR3nt: TGTGCCAGCAGCTTACTCCGACAGTCTGAAGCTTTCTTT; CDR3aa: CASSLLRQSEAFF
abundance: few; d_gene: NA; j_gene: TRBJ1-2; v_gene: TRBV7-2; CDR3nt: TGTGCCAGCAGCTTAAAGGTCCGGCAGGGCTATGGCTACACCTTC; CDR3aa: CASSLKVRQGYGYTF
abundance: few; d_gene: TRBD2; j_gene: TRBJ2-3; v_gene: TRBV27; CDR3nt: TGTGCCAGCTGGGGGTCTAGCGGGAGGAGGGCAGATACGCAGTATTTT; CDR3aa: CASWGSSGRRADTQYF
abundance: few; d_gene: TRBD1; j_gene: TRBJ2-7; v_gene: TRBV20-1; CDR3nt: TGCAGTGCTGGGACAGGGCGTCTCGAGCAGTACTTC; CDR3aa: CSAGTGRLEQYF
abundance: NA; d_gene: TRBD2; j_gene: TRBJ2-7; v_gene: TRBV9; CDR3nt: TGTGCCAGCAGCGTAGAGGAATTAGCGGGGATCTACGAGCAGTACTTC; CDR3aa: CASSVEELAGIYEQYF
abundance: many; d_gene: TRBD1; j_gene: TRBJ1-2; v_gene: TRBV5-1; CDR3nt: TGCGCCAGCCGGCCCGGGACAGGGATGGGACTCAACTATGGCTACACCTTC; CDR3aa: CASRPGTGMGLNYGYTF
abundance: NA; d_gene: TRBD1; j_gene: TRBJ2-1; v_gene: TRBV5-1; CDR3nt: TGCGCCAGCAGCTTCCCACAGGGGACTGAGCAGTTCTTC; CDR3aa: CASSFPQGTEQFF
abundance: NA; d_gene: NA; j_gene: TRBJ1-1; v_gene: TRBV29-1; CDR3nt: TGCAGCGTTGCCCCAGGACAACACACTGAAGCTTTCTTT; CDR3aa: CSVAPGQHTEAFF
abundance: NA; d_gene: NA; j_gene: TRBJ2-1; v_gene: TRBV9; CDR3nt: TGTGCCAGCAGCCCATGGGACTACAATGAGCAGTTCTTC; CDR3aa: CASSPWDYNEQFF
abundance: many; d_gene: TRBD2; j_gene: TRBJ2-7; v_gene: TRBV10-3; CDR3nt: TGTGCCATCGGAAACTCCCAGCGGGAACCCTACGAGCAGTACTTC; CDR3aa: CAIGNSQREPYEQYF
abundance: few; d_gene: TRBD1; j_gene: TRBJ2-2; v_gene: TRBV9; CDR3nt: TGTGCCAGCAGCGAGACAGGGTGGACCGGGGAGCTGTTTTTT; CDR3aa: CASSETGWTGELFF
abundance: NA; d_gene: TRBD1; j_gene: TRBJ2-7; v_gene: TRBV18; CDR3nt: TGTGCCAGCTCACCGCCGGGACAGGGGGCTCCGTACTTC; CDR3aa: CASSPPGQGAPYF
abundance: few; d_gene: TRBD1; j_gene: TRBJ1-4; v_gene: TRBV11-2; CDR3nt: TGTGCCAGCAGCTTGCGCGGGACAGGGGAGGAAAAACTGTTTTTT; CDR3aa: CASSLRGTGEEKLFF
abundance: NA; d_gene: NA; j_gene: TRBJ2-7; v_gene: TRBV29-1; CDR3nt: TGCAGCGTTTACTTGCTTAGCGAGCAGTACTTC; CDR3aa: CSVYLLSEQYF
abundance: few; d_gene: NA; j_gene: TRBJ2-3; v_gene: TRBV5-1; CDR3nt: TGCGCCAGCAGCGGTGTCCCTACGAGCACAGATACGCAGTATTTT; CDR3aa: CASSGVPTSTDTQYF
abundance: NA; d_gene: NA; j_gene: TRBJ2-5; v_gene: TRBV12-3/TRBV12-4; CDR3nt: TGTGCCAGCAGTTATGACACCGGTGGGACCCAGTACTTC; CDR3aa: CASSYDTGGTQYF
abundance: few; d_gene: NA; j_gene: TRBJ2-3; v_gene: TRBV20-1; CDR3nt: TGCAGTGCGACCACAGGGGTCGGCGGGAGGAATCCAGATACGCAGTATTTT; CDR3aa: CSATTGVGGRNPDTQYF
abundance: few; d_gene: NA; j_gene: TRBJ2-5; v_gene: TRBV21-1; CDR3nt: TGTGCCAGCCTTGGCCGCCTGAAAGAGACCCAGTACTTC; CDR3aa: CASLGRLKETQYF
abundance: NA; d_gene: NA; j_gene: TRBJ2-7; v_gene: TRBV29-1; CDR3nt: TGCAGCGCTAAAACTGAGGCCTACGAGCAGTACTTC; CDR3aa: CSAKTEAYEQYF
abundance: NA; d_gene: TRBD2; j_gene: TRBJ2-3; v_gene: TRBV20-1; CDR3nt: TGCAGTGCTCGTCCGGCGGGAGGCACAGATACGCAGTATTTT; CDR3aa: CSARPAGGTDTQYF
abundance: few; d_gene: NA; j_gene: TRBJ2-1; v_gene: TRBV11-3; CDR3nt: TGTGCCAGCAGCTGGGACCCTCAAAGCAATGAGCAGTTCTTC; CDR3aa: CASSWDPQSNEQFF
abundance: NA; d_gene: TRBD1; j_gene: TRBJ2-5; v_gene: TRBV6-2/TRBV6-3; CDR3nt: TGTGCCAGCAGTTACGCCGGGACAGGGGAAGAGACCCAGTACTTC; CDR3aa: CASSYAGTGEETQYF
abundance: NA; d_gene: NA; j_gene: TRBJ1-5; v_gene: TRBV2; CDR3nt: TGTGCCAGCACACCCAGTCAAGCCAATCAGCCCCAGCATTTT; CDR3aa: CASTPSQANQPQHF
abundance: few; d_gene: TRBD2; j_gene: TRBJ2-7; v_gene: TRBV7-9; CDR3nt: TGTGCCAGCAGCTCCACTAGCGGGAGGGTCTACGAGCAGTACTTC; CDR3aa: CASSSTSGRVYEQYF
abundance: few; d_gene: NA; j_gene: TRBJ1-1; v_gene: TRBV10-3; CDR3nt: TGTGCCATCTGCGAAGAGTTGAACACTGAAGCTTTCTTT; CDR3aa: CAICEELNTEAFF
abundance: NA; d_gene: NA; j_gene: TRBJ2-1; v_gene: TRBV4-3; CDR3nt: TGCGCCAGCAGCCAAGAAAGTTTCTCCTACAATGAGCAGTTCTTC; CDR3aa: CASSQESFSYNEQFF
abundance: NA; d_gene: NA; j_gene: TRBJ2-3; v_gene: TRBV5-1; CDR3nt: TGCGCCAGCAGTAAGACCGCAGGGGAAGATACGCAGTATTTT; CDR3aa: CASSKTAGEDTQYF
abundance: NA; d_gene: NA; j_gene: TRBJ2-3; v_gene: TRBV7-9; CDR3nt: TGTGCCAGCAGCTTCCGGGGTTCAGATACGCAGTATTTT; CDR3aa: CASSFRGSDTQYF
abundance: NA; d_gene: NA; j_gene: TRBJ2-6; v_gene: TRBV12-3/TRBV12-4; CDR3nt: TGTGCCAATTCCCAGGGTGGTGGGGCCAACGTCCTGACTTTC; CDR3aa: CANSQGGGANVLTF
abundance: NA; d_gene: NA; j_gene: TRBJ2-2; v_gene: TRBV20-1; CDR3nt: TGCAGTGCTAGAGACAGTCCCAACACCGGGGAGCTGTTTTTT; CDR3aa: CSARDSPNTGELFF
abundance: few; d_gene: NA; j_gene: TRBJ2-5; v_gene: TRBV12-3/TRBV12-4; CDR3nt: TGTGCCAGCAGTCCGGGGTCCGGAACATGGGAGACCCAGTACTTC; CDR3aa: CASSPGSGTWETQYF
abundance: many; d_gene: TRBD2; j_gene: TRBJ2-1; v_gene: TRBV5-1; CDR3nt: TGCGCCAGCAGCTTTAGAGGTTTGCTAGCGGGAGACGTGGTACACAATGAGCAGTTCTTC; CDR3aa: CASSFRGLLAGDVVHNEQFF
abundance: many; d_gene: NA; j_gene: TRBJ2-2; v_gene: TRBV10-3; CDR3nt: TGTGCCGCAGGACGGACGAACACCGGGGAGCTGTTTTTT; CDR3aa: CAAGRTNTGELFF
abundance: few; d_gene: TRBD1; j_gene: TRBJ2-5; v_gene: TRBV5-1; CDR3nt: TGCGCCAGCAGCTTGCCCAGGGACAGAGAGACCCAGTACTTC; CDR3aa: CASSLPRDRETQYF
abundance: few; d_gene: NA; j_gene: TRBJ2-5; v_gene: TRBV23-1; CDR3nt: TGCGCCACCCACAGGGCCCAGTACTTC; CDR3aa: CATHRAQYF
abundance: NA; d_gene: TRBD1; j_gene: TRBJ2-7; v_gene: TRBV20-1; CDR3nt: TGCAGTGCTAGAGATTCTACAGGGGCCGAGGAGCAGTACTTC; CDR3aa: CSARDSTGAEEQYF
abundance: NA; d_gene: NA; j_gene: TRBJ2-1; v_gene: TRBV10-3; CDR3nt: TGTGCCATCAAAGGAAACGATGAGCAGTTCTTC; CDR3aa: CAIKGNDEQFF
abundance: NA; d_gene: TRBD2; j_gene: TRBJ2-4; v_gene: TRBV20-1; CDR3nt: TGCAGTGCCCGTAGCGGGACGGAAAACATTCAGTACTTC; CDR3aa: CSARSGTENIQYF
abundance: NA; d_gene: NA; j_gene: TRBJ2-7; v_gene: TRBV9; CDR3nt: TGTGCCAGCAGCGTAACTCCCGGAACCAACGAGCAGTACTTC; CDR3aa: CASSVTPGTNEQYF
abundance: NA; d_gene: NA; j_gene: TRBJ2-5; v_gene: TRBV6-2/TRBV6-3; CDR3nt: TGTGCCAGCAGTTTTACTCCCAAAGAGACCCAGTACTTC; CDR3aa: CASSFTPKETQYF
abundance: NA; d_gene: NA; j_gene: TRBJ2-2; v_gene: TRBV20-1; CDR3nt: TGCAGTACTAAGACAGGCGGGAACACCGGGGAGCTGTTTTTT; CDR3aa: CSTKTGGNTGELFF
abundance: NA; d_gene: TRBD2; j_gene: TRBJ2-2; v_gene: TRBV12-3/TRBV12-4; CDR3nt: TGTGCCAGCAGAACGCGGGAGACCGGGGAGCTGTTTTTT; CDR3aa: CASRTRETGELFF
abundance: NA; d_gene: TRBD2; j_gene: TRBJ2-7; v_gene: TRBV3-1; CDR3nt: TGTGCCAGCAGCCAAGATCGGGGACTAGCGTTGGCCTCCTACGAGCAGTACTTC; CDR3aa: CASSQDRGLALASYEQYF
abundance: few; d_gene: NA; j_gene: TRBJ2-1; v_gene: TRBV24-1; CDR3nt: TGTGCCACCAGTGATTCCGCGGGGATGTTCAATGAGCAGTTCTTC; CDR3aa: CATSDSAGMFNEQFF
abundance: NA; d_gene: NA; j_gene: TRBJ2-1; v_gene: TRBV7-2; CDR3nt: TGTGCCAGCAGCCCCCCCCGTGGGGTGAAATACAATGAGCAGTTCTTC; CDR3aa: CASSPPRGVKYNEQFF
abundance: NA; d_gene: NA; j_gene: TRBJ2-4; v_gene: TRBV6-5; CDR3nt: TGTGCCAGCAGTTATTTTCCTGGGGACATTCAGTACTTC; CDR3aa: CASSYFPGDIQYF
abundance: few; d_gene: NA; j_gene: TRBJ2-5; v_gene: TRBV28; CDR3nt: TGTGCCAGCAGTTTATATGTAGCGCTAGAGACCCAGTACTTC; CDR3aa: CASSLYVALETQYF
abundance: NA; d_gene: NA; j_gene: TRBJ2-2; v_gene: TRBV6-2/TRBV6-3; CDR3nt: TGTGCCAGCAGTTACGTTAGTCCCCCAGCCTGGCGGATCGCGAACACCGGGGAGCTGTTTTTT; CDR3aa: CASSYVSPPAWRIANTGELFF
abundance: many; d_gene: TRBD2; j_gene: TRBJ2-1; v_gene: TRBV20-1; CDR3nt: TGCAGTGCTAGAGATCTGTTGGCTAGCGGGAGGTCAGAAGGCTACAATGAGCAGTTCTTC; CDR3aa: CSARDLLASGRSEGYNEQFF
abundance: NA; d_gene: NA; j_gene: TRBJ2-5; v_gene: TRBV6-1; CDR3nt: TGTGCCAGCAGTACCTTACAGGGCCAAGAGACCCAGTACTTC; CDR3aa: CASSTLQGQETQYF
abundance: NA; d_gene: NA; j_gene: TRBJ2-3; v_gene: TRBV7-9; CDR3nt: TGTGCCAGCAGCTCGGTGATAGGGGCGGCAGATACGCAGTATTTT; CDR3aa: CASSSVIGAADTQYF
abundance: NA; d_gene: NA; j_gene: TRBJ2-5; v_gene: TRBV7-2; CDR3nt: TGTGCCAGCAGCCCCACAGGACAGCAAGAGACCCAGTACTTC; CDR3aa: CASSPTGQQETQYF
abundance: few; d_gene: NA; j_gene: TRBJ2-1; v_gene: TRBV20-1; CDR3nt: TGCAGTGCTAGAGATTCGGAGAGAGGGTACAATGAGCAGTTCTTC; CDR3aa: CSARDSERGYNEQFF
abundance: NA; d_gene: NA; j_gene: TRBJ2-5; v_gene: TRBV18; CDR3nt: TGTGCCAGCTCACCACAGGAAGGCGTCAGGGAGACCCAGTACTTC; CDR3aa: CASSPQEGVRETQYF